This TCR beta chain is from a study of OX40 agonist ivuxolimab in advanced cancers. About the research overall: Participants could have had prior anti-PD-1, anti-PD-L1 or anti-CTLA-4 therapy, and more than 35% had some.

With respect to this clone: Its antigen is unknown.

Points from the study as a whole: On average, CD8+ T cells had more expanded clones than CD4+.

Looked up from germline, CDR1 is SNHLY and CDR2 is FYNNEI. The length of the CDR3 is 14 residues. V was trimmed by 6 bases and J by 8 bases, leaving 16 bases between them. The table came from immunoSEQ multiplex PCR; TCRdb's copy has only in-frame clones and leaves some out. The sample holds tens of thousands of clones, 65% to 85% seen once. Any history of autoimmune disease or systemic immunosuppression disqualified patients. The V call is TRBV2, the J call TRBJ1-4; maybe TRBD1 (5 bases). The sequence was collected from an adult with an advanced solid tumor such as melanoma, head and neck, liver or kidney cancer. This sample comprised CD4+ or CD8+ T cells sorted from blood, obtained in a trial of the OX40 agonist ivuxolimab. This chain's CDR3 is CASSTLKEGEKLFF. CDR3 DNA: TGTGCCAGCAGCACCCTCAAGGAGGGGGAAAAACTGTTTTTT. The full variable domain, with the rest looked up from reference TRBV2 and TRBJ1-4, is EPEVTQTPSHQVTQMGQEVILRCVPISNHLYFYWYRQILGQKVEFLVSFYNNEISEKSEIFDDQFSVERPDGSNFTLKIRSTKLEDSAMYFCASSTLKEGEKLFFGSGTQLSVL.